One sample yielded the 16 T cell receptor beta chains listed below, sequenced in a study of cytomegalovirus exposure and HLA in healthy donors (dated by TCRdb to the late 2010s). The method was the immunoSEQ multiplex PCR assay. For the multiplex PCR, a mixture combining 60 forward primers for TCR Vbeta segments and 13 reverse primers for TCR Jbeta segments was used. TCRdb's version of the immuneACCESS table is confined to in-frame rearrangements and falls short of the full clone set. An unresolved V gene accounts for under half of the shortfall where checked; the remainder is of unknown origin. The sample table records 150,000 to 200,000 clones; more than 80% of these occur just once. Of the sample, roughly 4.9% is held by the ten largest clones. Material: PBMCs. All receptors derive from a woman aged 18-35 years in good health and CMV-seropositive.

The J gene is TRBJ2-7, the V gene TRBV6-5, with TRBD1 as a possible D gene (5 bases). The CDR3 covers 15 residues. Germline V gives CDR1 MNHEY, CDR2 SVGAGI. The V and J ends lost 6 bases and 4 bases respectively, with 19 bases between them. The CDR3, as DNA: TGTGCCAGCAGCCTAACAGTATTTGGGGCTTACGAGCAGTACTTC. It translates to CASSLTVFGAYEQYF.

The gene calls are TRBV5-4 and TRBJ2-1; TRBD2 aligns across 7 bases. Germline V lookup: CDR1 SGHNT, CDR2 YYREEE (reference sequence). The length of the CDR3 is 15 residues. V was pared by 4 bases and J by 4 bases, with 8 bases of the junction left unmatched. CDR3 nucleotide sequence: TGTGCCAGCAGCCCTCCAGGGACTACTTACAATGAGCAGTTCTTC. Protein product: CASSPPGTTYNEQFF.

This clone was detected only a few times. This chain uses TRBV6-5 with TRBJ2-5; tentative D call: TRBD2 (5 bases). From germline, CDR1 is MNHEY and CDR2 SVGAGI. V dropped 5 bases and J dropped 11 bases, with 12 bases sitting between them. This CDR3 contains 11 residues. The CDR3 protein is CASSMKGEQYF. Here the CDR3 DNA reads TGTGCCAGCAGTATGAAGGGAGAGCAGTACTTC.

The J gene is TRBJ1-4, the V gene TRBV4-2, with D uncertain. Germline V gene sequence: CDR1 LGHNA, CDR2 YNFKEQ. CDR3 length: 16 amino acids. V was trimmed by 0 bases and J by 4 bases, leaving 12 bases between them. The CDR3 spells CASSQEYPGINEKLFF. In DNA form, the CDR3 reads TGTGCCAGCAGCCAAGAGTATCCCGGGATTAATGAAAAACTGTTTTTT.

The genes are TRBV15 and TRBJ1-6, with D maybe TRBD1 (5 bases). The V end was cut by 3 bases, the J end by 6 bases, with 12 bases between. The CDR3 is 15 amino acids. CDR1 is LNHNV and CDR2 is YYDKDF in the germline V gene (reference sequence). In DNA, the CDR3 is TGTGCCACCAGCAGGGGGGGAGGGGTTAATTCACCCCTCCACTTT. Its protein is CATSRGGGVNSPLHF. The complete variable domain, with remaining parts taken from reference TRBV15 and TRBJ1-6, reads DAMVIQNPRYQVTQFGKPVTLSCSQTLNHNVMYWYQQKSSQAPKLLFHYYDKDFNNEADTPDNFQSRRPNTSFCFLDIRSPGLGDTAMYLCATSRGGGVNSPLHFGNGTRLTVT.

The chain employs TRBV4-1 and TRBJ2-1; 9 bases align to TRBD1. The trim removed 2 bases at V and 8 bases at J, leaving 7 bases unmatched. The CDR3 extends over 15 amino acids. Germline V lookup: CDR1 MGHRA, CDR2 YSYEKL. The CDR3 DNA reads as TGCGCCAGCAGCCAATGGGGACAGGGTCACGATGAGCAGTTCTTC. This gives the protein CASSQWGQGHDEQFF.

In nucleotides, the CDR3 is TGTGCCAGCAGCCTCACGGGACAGAATTCACCCCTCCACTTT. It translates to CASSLTGQNSPLHF. The V gene is TRBV11-3, the J gene TRBJ1-6; 7 nucleotides align to TRBD1. The CDR3 is made up of 14 amino acids. In germline, CDR1 is SGHNT, CDR2 YENEEA. Unmatched junction bases numbered 5, after V lost 5 bases and J lost 7 bases.

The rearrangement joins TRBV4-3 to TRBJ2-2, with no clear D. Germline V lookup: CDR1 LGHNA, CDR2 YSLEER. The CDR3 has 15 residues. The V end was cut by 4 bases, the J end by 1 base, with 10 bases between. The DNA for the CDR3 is TGCGCCAGCAGCCCGGAGTACGGGAACACCGGGGAGCTGTTTTTT. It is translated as CASSPEYGNTGELFF.

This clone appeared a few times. Here the CDR3 reads CASSLEGQGASPLHF. Here the CDR3 DNA reads TGTGCCAGCAGCTTAGAGGGACAGGGGGCTTCACCCCTCCACTTT. This chain connects TRBV7-2 to TRBJ1-6; 12 bases are shared with TRBD1. The CDR3 has 15 residues. CDR1 is SGHTA, CDR2 FQGNSA, per germline. Trimming removed 1 base from V and 9 bases from J; junction bases left unmatched: 1.

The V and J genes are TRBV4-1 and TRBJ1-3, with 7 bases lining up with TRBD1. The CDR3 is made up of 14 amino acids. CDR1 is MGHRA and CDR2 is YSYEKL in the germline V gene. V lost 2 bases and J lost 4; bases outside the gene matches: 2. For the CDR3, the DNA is TGCGCCAGCAGCCAACAAGGGGGCGGAAACACCATATATTTT. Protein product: CASSQQGGGNTIYF.

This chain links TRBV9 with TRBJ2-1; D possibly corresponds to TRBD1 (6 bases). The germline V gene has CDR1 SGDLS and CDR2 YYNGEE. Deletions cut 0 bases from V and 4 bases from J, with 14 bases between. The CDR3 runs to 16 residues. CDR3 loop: CASSVETGIFYNEQFF. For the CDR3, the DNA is TGTGCCAGCAGCGTAGAGACAGGCATATTTTACAATGAGCAGTTCTTC.

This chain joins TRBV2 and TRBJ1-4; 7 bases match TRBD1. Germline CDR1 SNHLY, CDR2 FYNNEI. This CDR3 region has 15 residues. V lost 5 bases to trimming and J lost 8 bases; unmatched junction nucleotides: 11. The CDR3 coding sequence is TGTGCCAGCAGTAGAGTGACAGGGAGAGGAGAAAAACTGTTTTTT. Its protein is CASSRVTGRGEKLFF.

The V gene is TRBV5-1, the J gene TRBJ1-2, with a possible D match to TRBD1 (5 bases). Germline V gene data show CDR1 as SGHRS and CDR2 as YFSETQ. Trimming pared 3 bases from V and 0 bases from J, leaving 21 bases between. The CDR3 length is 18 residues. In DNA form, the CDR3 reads TGCGCCAGCAGCTCCGGTGTAAATACAGGCTCCGCTAACTATGGCTACACCTTC. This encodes CASSSGVNTGSANYGYTF.

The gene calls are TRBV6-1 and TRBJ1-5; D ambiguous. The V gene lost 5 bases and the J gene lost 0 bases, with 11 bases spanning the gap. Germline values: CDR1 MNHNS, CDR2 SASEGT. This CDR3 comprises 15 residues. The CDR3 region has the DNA TGTGCCAGCAGTCCGGGAGCGGGTAGCAATCAGCCCCAGCATTTT. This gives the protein CASSPGAGSNQPQHF.

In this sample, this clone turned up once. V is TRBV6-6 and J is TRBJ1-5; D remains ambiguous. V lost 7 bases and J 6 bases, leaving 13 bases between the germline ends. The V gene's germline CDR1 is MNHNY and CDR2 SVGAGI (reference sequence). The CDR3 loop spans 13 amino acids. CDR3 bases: TGTGCCAGCACTGCCTCCCGTAGTCAGCCCCAGCATTTT. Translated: CASTASRSQPQHF.

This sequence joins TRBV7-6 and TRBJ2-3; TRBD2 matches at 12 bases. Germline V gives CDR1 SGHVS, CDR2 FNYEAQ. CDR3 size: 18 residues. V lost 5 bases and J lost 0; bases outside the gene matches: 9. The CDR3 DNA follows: TGTGCCAGCAGCCTATGGACTAGCGGGGCTTCTAGCACAGATACGCAGTATTTT. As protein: CASSLWTSGASSTDTQYF.